One T cell receptor (beta chain) is described in this entry. The data stem from a study of control samples from healthy donors and cancer patients. Germline CDR1 is SNHLY and CDR2 is FYNNEI. Trimming cost V 4 bases and J 6 bases; bases outside gene matches: 6. The CDR3 has 15 residues. The method was immunoSEQ multiplex PCR; TCRdb's version includes in-frame clones alone and lacks a portion of them. The top ten clones hold approximately 1% of a sample with about 160,000 clones, 95% to 96% of them seen once. This chain links TRBV2 with TRBJ1-5; 10 bases match TRBD1. Sequenced: blood. This receptor was obtained from a young woman in good health. The CDR3: CASSGAGQGGQPQHF. The CDR3 nucleotides are TGTGCCAGCAGTGGGGCTGGACAGGGGGGTCAGCCCCAGCATTTT.